The clone carrying this T cell receptor (beta chain) came up many times. Its specificity is unknown. This entry is derived from a study of CD8 T cells in ankylosing spondylitis. Trimming left V 3 bases short and J 6 bases short, with 22 bases between. Per germline, CDR1 KGHDR and CDR2 SFDVKD. The CDR3 spans 17 residues. The study's findings and limits: Peripheral blood samples showed relatively rare disease-linked clones, and these clones were CD8+. For ankylosing spondylitis blood, a TCR beta motif of fewer than 10 highly homologous variants appeared characteristic. Matched ankylosing spondylitis synovial fluid reportedly showed significant enrichment of disease-linked clones.

Scientists made TCR beta libraries using quantitative 5'-RACE with molecular barcodes. One entry per CDR3 protein, called by TCRdb with MiXCR from the 5' RACE reads. Here the sample spans about 190,000 distinct CDR3 sequences, roughly 13% being singletons. Sequencing used blood, either unsorted or a sorted T cell fraction (not recorded which). This receptor was identified in a female donor with ankylosing spondylitis or in good health (not recorded which). The chain combines TRBV24-1 with TRBJ1-2, with D tentatively TRBD1 (5 bases). CDR3 nucleotide sequence: TGTGCCACCAGTGATCGCGGATGGATCGGGGGGAGGGATGGCTACACCTTC. Translating it yields CATSDRGWIGGRDGYTF.